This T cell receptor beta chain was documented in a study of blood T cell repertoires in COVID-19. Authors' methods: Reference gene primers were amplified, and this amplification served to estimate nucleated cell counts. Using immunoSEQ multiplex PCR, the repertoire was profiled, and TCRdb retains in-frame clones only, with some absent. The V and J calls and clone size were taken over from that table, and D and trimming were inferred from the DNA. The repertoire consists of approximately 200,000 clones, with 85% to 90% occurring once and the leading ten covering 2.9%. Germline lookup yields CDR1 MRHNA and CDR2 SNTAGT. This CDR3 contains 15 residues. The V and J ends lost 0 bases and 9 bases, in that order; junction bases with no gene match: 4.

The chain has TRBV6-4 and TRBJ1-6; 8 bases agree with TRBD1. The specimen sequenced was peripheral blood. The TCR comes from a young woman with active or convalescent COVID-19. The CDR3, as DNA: TGTGCCAGCAGTGACTCACAGGGGGGGAGTTCACCCCTCCACTTT. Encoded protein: CASSDSQGGSSPLHF.